The subject of this entry is one T cell receptor beta chain. CDR3 length equals 13 residues. V lost 8 bases and J 3 bases, leaving 16 bases between the germline ends. The germline V gene has CDR1 GTSNPN and CDR2 SVGIG (reference sequence). This sample is part of a study of blood T cell repertoires in COVID-19. Study as a whole: Acute and convalescent COVID-19 samples came from the United States, Italy and Spain.

The Seattle site enrolled patients during active infection and followed them longitudinally. Assay used: immunoSEQ multiplex PCR; TCRdb lists only in-frame clones, some missing. The data show 350,000 to 450,000 clones, with 86% seen just once and 7% to 7.5% held by the top ten. The rearrangement links TRBV30 to TRBJ2-5; no firm D call. The receptor's source is a woman in her sixties with COVID-19, enrolled during active disease. The specimen sequenced was peripheral blood. DNA of the CDR3: TGTGCCCGATACATATTAGCTAAAGAGACCCAGTACTTC. Its protein is CARYILAKETQYF.